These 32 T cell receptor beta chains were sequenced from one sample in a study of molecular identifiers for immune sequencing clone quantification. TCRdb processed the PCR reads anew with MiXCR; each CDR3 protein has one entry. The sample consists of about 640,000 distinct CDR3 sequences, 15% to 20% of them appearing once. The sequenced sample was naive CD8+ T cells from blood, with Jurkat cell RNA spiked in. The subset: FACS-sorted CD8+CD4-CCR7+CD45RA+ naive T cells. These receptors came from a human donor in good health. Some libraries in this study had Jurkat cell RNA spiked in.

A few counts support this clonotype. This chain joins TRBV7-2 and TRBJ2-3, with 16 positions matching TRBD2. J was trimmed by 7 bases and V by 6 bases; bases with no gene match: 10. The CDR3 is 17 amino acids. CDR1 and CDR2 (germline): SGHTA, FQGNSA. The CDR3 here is CASRPEEGLAGGYTQYF. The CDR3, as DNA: TGTGCCAGCAGACCGGAGGAGGGACTAGCGGGAGGGTATACGCAGTATTTT.

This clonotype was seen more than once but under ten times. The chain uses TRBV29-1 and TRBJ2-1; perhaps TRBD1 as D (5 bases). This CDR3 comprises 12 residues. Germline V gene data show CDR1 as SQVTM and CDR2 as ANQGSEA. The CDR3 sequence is CGLARAYNEQFF. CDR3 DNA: TGCGGGTTAGCCAGGGCGTACAATGAGCAGTTCTTC.

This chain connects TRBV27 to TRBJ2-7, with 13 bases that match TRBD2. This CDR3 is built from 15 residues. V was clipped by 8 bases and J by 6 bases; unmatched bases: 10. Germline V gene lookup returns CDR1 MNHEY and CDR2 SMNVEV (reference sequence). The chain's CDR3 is CASRSGLAGIGEQYF. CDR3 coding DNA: TGTGCCAGCCGATCGGGACTAGCGGGAATTGGCGAGCAGTACTTC.

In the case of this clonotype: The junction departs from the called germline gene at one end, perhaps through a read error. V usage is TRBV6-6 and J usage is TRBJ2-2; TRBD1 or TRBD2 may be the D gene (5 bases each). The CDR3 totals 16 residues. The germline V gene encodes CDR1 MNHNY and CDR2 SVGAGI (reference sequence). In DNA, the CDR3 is TGTGCCAGCAGTTACGCTGGCAGGGTAGGCACCGGGGAGCCGTTTTTT. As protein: CASSYAGRVGTGEPFF.

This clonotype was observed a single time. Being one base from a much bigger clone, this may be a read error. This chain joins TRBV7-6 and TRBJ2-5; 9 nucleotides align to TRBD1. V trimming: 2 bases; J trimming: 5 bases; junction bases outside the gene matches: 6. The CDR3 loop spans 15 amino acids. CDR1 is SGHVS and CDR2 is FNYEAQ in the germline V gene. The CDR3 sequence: CASSLFGTGHETQYF. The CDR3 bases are TGTGCCAGCAGCTTATTCGGGACAGGGCATGAGACCCAGTACTTC.

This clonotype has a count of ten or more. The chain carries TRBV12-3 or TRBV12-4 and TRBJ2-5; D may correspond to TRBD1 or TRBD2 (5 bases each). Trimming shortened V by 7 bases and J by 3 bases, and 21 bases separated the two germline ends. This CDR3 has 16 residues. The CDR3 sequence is CASTSIRGDLKETQYF. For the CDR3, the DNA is TGTGCCAGCACCTCAATCCGGGGCGACCTCAAAGAGACCCAGTACTTC.

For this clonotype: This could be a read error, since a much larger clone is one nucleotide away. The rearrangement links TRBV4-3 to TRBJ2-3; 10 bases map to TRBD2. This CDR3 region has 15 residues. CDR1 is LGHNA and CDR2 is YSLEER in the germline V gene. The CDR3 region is CASSKSGGALDAQYF. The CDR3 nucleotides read TGCGCCAGCAGCAAAAGCGGGGGGGCCTTAGATGCGCAGTATTTT.

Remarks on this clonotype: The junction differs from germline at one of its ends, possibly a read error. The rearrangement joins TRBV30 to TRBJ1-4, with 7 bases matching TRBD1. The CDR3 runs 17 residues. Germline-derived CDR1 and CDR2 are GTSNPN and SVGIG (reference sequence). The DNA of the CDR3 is TGTGCCTGGAGTGTCACCGGGACAGATGCAACTTATGAAAAACTGTTTTTT. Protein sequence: CAWSVTGTDATYEKLFF.

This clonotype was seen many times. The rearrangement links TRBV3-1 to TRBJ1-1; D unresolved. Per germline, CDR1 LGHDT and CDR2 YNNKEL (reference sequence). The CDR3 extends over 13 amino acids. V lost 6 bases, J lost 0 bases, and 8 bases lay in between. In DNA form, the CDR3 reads TGTGCCAGCAGACAGACCATGAACACTGAAGCTTTCTTT. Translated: CASRQTMNTEAFF.

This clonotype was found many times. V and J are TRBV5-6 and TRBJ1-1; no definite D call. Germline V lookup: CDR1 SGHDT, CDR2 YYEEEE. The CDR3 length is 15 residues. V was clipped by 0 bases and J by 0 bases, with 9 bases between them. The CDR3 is CASSLASKMNTEAFF. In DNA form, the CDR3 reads TGTGCCAGCAGCTTGGCCAGTAAGATGAACACTGAAGCTTTCTTT.

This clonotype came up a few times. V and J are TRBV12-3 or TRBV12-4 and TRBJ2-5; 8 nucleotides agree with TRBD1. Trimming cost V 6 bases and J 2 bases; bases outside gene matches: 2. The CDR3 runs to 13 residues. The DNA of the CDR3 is TGTGCCAGCAGGTGGACAGGGCAAGAGACCCAGTACTTC. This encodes CASRWTGQETQYF.

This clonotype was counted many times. CDR3 protein: CASSLSVGWTQTYEQYF. CDR3 sequence (DNA): TGTGCCAGCAGTTTGTCAGTCGGGTGGACGCAAACCTACGAGCAGTACTTC. V gene TRBV6-6 combines with J gene TRBJ2-7; D remains unclear. In germline, CDR1 is MNHNY, CDR2 SVGAGI (reference sequence). CDR3 length: 17 residues. Trimming took 4 bases from V and 2 from J, leaving 21 bases between them.

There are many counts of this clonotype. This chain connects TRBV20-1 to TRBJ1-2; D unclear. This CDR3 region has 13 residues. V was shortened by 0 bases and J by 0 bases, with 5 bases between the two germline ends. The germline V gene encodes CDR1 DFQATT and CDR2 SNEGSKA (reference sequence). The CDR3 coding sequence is TGCAGTGCTAGAGATAACACTAACTATGGCTACACCTTC. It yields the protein CSARDNTNYGYTF.

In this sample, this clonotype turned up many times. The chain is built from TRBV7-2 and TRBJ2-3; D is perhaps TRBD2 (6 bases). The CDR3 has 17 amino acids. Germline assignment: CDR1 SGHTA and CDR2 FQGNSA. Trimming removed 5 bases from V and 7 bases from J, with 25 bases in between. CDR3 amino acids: CASSQNPGTPIVYTQYF. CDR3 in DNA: TGTGCCAGCAGCCAAAACCCCGGGACTCCTATTGTTTATACGCAGTATTTT.

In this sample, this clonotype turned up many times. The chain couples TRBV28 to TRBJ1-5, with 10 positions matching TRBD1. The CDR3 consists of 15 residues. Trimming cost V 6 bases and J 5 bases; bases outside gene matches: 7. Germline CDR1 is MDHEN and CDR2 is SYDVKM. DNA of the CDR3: TGTGCCAGCAGCTTACAGGGACAGGGGTATCAGCCCCAGCATTTT. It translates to CASSLQGQGYQPQHF.

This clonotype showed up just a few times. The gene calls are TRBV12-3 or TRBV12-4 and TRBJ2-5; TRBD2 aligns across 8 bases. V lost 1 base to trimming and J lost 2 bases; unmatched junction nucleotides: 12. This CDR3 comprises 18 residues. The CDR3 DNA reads TGTGCCAGCAGTTTAGATGGCCCGGGAGCGGGGGCACAAGAGACCCAGTACTTC. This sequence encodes CASSLDGPGAGAQETQYF.

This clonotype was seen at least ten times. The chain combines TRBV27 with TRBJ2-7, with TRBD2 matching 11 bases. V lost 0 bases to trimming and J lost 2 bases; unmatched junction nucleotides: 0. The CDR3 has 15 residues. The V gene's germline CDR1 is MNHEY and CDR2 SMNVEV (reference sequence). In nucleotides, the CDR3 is TGTGCCAGCAGTTTATCGGGACTAGCGGCCTACGAGCAGTACTTC. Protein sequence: CASSLSGLAAYEQYF.

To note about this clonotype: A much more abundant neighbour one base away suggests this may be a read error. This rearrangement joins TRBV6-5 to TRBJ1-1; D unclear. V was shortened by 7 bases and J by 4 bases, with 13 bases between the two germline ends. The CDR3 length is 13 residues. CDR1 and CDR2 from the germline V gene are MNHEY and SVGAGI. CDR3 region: CASMRPYGTEAFF. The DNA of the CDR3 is TGTGCCAGCATGCGGCCATACGGCACTGAAGCTTTCTTT.

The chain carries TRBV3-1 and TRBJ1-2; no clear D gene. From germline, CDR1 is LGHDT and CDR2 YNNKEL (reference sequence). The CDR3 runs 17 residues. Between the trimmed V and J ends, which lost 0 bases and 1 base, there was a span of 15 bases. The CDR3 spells CASSQERKTYYNYGYTF. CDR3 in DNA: TGTGCCAGCAGCCAAGAACGGAAGACATACTATAACTATGGCTACACCTTC. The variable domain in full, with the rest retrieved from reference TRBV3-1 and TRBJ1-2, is DTAVSQTPKYLVTQMGNDKSIKCEQNLGHDTMYWYKQDSKKFLKIMFSYNNKELIINETVPNRFSPKSPDKAHLNLHINSLELGDSAVYFCASSQERKTYYNYGYTFGSGTRLTVV.

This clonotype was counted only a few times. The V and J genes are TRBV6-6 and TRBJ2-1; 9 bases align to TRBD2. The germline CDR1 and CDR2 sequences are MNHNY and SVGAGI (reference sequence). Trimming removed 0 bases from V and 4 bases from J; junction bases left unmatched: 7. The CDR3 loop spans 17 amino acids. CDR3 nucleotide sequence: TGTGCCAGCAGTTACTCGCAGAGGACTAGCGTATACAATGAGCAGTTCTTC. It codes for CASSYSQRTSVYNEQFF.

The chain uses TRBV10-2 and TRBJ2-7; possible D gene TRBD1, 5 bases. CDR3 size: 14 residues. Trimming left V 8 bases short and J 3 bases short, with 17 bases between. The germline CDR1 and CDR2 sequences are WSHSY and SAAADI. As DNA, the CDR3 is TGCGCCAGCTTAGGTGGGGCGGACGGCTACGAGCAGTACTTC. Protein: CASLGGADGYEQYF.

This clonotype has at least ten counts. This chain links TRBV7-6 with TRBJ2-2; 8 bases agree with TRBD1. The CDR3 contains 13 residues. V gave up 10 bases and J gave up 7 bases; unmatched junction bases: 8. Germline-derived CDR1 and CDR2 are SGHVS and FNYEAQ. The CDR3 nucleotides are TGTGCCACCGAAGGACAGGGTGGCGGGGAGCTGTTTTTT. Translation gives CATEGQGGGELFF.

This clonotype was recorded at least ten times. As DNA, the CDR3 is TGTGCCAGCAGTTACCAGGGGGTAGAGGAAAAACTGTTTTTT. This gives the protein CASSYQGVEEKLFF. The chain is built from TRBV6-6 and TRBJ1-4; TRBD1 agrees at 7 bases. The CDR3 contains 14 residues. Trimming removed 2 bases from V and 8 bases from J; junction bases left unmatched: 5. Germline-derived CDR1 and CDR2 are MNHNY and SVGAGI (reference sequence).

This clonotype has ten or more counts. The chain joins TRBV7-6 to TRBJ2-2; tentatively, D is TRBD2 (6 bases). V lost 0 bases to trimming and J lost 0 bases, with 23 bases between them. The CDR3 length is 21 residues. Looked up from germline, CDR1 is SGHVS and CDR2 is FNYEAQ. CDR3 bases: TGTGCCAGCAGCTTAGCGCTTATCGGGAGTCGAAACTCCGCGAACACCGGGGAGCTGTTTTTT. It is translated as CASSLALIGSRNSANTGELFF.

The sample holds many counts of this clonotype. CDR3: CASSPRLPGNEQFF. CDR3 in DNA: TGTGCCAGCAGTCCGAGACTCCCGGGGAATGAGCAGTTCTTC. This chain uses TRBV28 with TRBJ2-1, with D possibly TRBD2 on 5 matching bases. The V and J ends lost 5 bases and 7 bases respectively, with 15 bases between them. Germline CDR1 and CDR2: MDHEN and SYDVKM. The CDR3 runs 14 residues.

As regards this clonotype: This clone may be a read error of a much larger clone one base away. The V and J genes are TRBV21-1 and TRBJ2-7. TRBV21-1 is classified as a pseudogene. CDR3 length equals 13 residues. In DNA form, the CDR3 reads TGTGCCAGCGGCAAGGGTGGCTCCTACGAGCAGTACTTC. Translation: CASGKGGSYEQYF.

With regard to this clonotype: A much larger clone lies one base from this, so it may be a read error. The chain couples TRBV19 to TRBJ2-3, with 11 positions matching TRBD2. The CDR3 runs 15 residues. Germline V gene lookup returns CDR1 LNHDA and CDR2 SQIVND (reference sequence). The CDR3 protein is CAGSIVAGGLDTQYF. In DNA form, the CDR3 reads TGTGCCGGTAGTATCGTAGCGGGAGGGCTAGATACGCAGTATTTT.

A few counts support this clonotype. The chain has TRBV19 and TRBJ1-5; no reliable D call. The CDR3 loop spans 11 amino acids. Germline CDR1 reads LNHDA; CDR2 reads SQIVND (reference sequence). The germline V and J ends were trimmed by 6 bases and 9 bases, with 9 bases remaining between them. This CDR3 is CASSKGWPQHF. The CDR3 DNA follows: TGTGCCAGTAGCAAAGGATGGCCCCAGCATTTT.

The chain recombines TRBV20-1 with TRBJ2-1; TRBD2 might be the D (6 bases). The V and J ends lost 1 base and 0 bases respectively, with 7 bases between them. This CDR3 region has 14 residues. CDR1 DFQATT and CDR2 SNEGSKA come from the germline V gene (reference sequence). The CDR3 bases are TGCAGTGCTAGAGTAGCGGCCTCCTACAATGAGCAGTTCTTC. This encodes CSARVAASYNEQFF.

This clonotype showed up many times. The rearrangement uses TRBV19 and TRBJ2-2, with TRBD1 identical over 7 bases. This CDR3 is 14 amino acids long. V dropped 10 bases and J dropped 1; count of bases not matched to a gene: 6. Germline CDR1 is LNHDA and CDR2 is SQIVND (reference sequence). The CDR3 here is CATKQGVNTGELFF. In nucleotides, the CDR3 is TGTGCCACGAAGCAGGGGGTGAACACCGGGGAGCTGTTTTTT.

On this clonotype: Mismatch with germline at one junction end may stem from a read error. CDR3 residues: CAGSWTGGEKLFF. In DNA form, the CDR3 reads TGTGCCGGCAGTTGGACAGGGGGCGAAAAACTGTTTTTT. V gene TRBV27 combines with J gene TRBJ1-4, with 11 bases matching TRBD1. This CDR3 comprises 13 residues. Germline CDR1 MNHEY, CDR2 SMNVEV (reference sequence).

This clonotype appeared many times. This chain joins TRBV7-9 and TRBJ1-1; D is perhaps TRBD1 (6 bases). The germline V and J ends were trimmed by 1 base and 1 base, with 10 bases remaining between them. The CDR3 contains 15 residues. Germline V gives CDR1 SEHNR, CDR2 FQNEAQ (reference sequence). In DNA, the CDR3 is TGTGCCAGCAGCTTAGAGGCAGGGGCGAACACTGAAGCTTTCTTT. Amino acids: CASSLEAGANTEAFF.